The T cell receptor beta chain described here comes from a study of blood T cell repertoires in COVID-19. Here immunoSEQ multiplex PCR was the method, and the copy in TCRdb shows in-frame clones only, minus some. Here the sample spans roughly 88,000 clones, around 85% being singletons. Seattle cases were enrolled at active infection and followed longitudinally. V dropped 5 bases and J dropped 8; count of bases not matched to a gene: 14. The CDR3 has 15 residues. The germline V gene has CDR1 MNHEY and CDR2 SVGAGI. This receptor was obtained from a woman in her sixties with COVID-19, enrolled during active disease. The sequencing input was peripheral blood. The chain couples TRBV6-5 to TRBJ1-1; 7 positions match TRBD1. CDR3 loop: CASSQFPPGTAEAFF. The CDR3 DNA sequence: TGTGCCAGCAGTCAGTTTCCTCCCGGGACAGCAGAAGCTTTCTTT.